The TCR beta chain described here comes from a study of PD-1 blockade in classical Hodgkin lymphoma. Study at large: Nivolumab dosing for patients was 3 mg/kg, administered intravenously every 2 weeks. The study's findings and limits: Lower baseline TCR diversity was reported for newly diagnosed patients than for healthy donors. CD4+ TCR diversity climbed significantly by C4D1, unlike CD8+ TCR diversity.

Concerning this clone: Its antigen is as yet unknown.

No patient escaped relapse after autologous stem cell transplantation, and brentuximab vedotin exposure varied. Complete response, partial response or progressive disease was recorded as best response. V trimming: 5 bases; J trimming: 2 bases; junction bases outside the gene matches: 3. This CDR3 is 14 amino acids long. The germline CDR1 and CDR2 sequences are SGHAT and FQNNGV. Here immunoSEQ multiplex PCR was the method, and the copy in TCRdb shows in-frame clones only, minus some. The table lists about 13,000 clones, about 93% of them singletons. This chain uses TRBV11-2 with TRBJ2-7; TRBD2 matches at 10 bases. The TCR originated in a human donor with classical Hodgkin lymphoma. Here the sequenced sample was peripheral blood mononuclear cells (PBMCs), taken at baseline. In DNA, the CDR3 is TGTGCCAGCAGCGTAGCGGGGGGCCCCTACGAGCAGTACTTC. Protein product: CASSVAGGPYEQYF.